The 2 T cell receptor beta chains reported below all come from one sample, sequenced in a study of blood T cells in healthy people across ages. Then a second PCR, running about 7 to 11 cycles, was carried out with a sample-barcoded 5' primer and a J-beta primer mix. TCRdb redid the calling of the 5' RACE reads with MiXCR, one entry per CDR3 protein. The sample records some 1.5 million distinct CDR3 sequences, 35% to 45% being singletons. The sequenced sample consisted of blood. Receptors were obtained from a woman between 18 and 29 years old in good health.

The rearrangement joins TRBV20-1 to TRBJ1-2; TRBD1 might be the D (5 bases). The CDR3 sequence is 13 residues long. Trimming shortened V by 7 bases and J by 4 bases, and 16 bases separated the two germline ends. Germline V gives CDR1 DFQATT, CDR2 SNEGSKA (reference sequence). CDR3 amino acids: CSETFLGGYGYTF. The CDR3 DNA is TGCAGTGAAACCTTCTTGGGGGGCTATGGCTACACCTTC.

The rearrangement links TRBV6-5 to TRBJ2-6, with 11 bases that match TRBD2. Germline values: CDR1 MNHEY, CDR2 SVGAGI. V dropped 3 bases and J dropped 4; count of bases not matched to a gene: 8. There are 18 residues in the CDR3. The CDR3 region is CASSYVSGRALGANVLTF. In DNA form, the CDR3 reads TGTGCCAGCAGTTATGTTAGCGGGAGGGCCTTAGGGGCCAACGTCCTGACTTTC.